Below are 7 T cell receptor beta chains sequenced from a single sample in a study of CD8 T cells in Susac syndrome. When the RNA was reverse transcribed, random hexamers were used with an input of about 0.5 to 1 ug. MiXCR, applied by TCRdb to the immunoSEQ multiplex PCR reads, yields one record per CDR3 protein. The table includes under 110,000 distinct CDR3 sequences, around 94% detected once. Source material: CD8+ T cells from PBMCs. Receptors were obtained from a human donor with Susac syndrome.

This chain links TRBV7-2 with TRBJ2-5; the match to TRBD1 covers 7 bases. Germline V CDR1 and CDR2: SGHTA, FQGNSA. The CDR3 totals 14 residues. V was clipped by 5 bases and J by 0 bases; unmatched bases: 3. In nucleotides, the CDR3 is TGTGCCAGCAGCGCGGACAGGTACCAAGAGACCCAGTACTTC. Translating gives CASSADRYQETQYF.

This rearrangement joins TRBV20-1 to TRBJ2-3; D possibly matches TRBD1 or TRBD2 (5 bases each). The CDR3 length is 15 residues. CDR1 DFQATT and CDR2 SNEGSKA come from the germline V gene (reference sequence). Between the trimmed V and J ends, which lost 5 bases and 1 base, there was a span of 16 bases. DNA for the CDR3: TGCAGTGCTCCGGGACGGGCCTCACGCACAGATACGCAGTATTTT. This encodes CSAPGRASRTDTQYF.

This chain's CDR3 is CASSPRLAASTDTQYF. CDR3 nucleotides: TGTGCCAGCAGCCCACGACTAGCGGCTAGCACAGATACGCAGTATTTT. The chain couples TRBV13 to TRBJ2-3; TRBD2 matches 9 bases. Trimming took 5 bases from V and 0 from J; bases not matched to a gene: 6. CDR1 and CDR2 from the germline V gene are PRHDT and FYEKMQ (reference sequence). This CDR3 has 16 residues.

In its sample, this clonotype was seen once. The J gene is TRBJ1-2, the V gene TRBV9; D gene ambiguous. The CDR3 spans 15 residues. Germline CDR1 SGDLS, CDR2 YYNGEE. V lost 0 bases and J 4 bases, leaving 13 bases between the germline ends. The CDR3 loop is CASSVAEGPGYGYTF. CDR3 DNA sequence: TGTGCCAGCAGCGTAGCCGAAGGCCCGGGCTATGGCTACACCTTC. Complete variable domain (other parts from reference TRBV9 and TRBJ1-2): DSGVTQTPKHLITATGQRVTLRCSPRSGDLSVYWYQQSLDQGLQFLIQYYNGEERAKGNILERFSAQQFPDLHSELNLSSLELGDSALYFCASSVAEGPGYGYTFGSGTRLTVV.

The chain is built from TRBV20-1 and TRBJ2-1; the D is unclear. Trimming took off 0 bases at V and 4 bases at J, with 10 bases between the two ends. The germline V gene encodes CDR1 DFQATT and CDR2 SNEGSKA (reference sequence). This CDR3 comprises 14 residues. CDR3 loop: CSARDMEWYNEQFF. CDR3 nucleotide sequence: TGCAGTGCTAGAGATATGGAGTGGTACAATGAGCAGTTCTTC.

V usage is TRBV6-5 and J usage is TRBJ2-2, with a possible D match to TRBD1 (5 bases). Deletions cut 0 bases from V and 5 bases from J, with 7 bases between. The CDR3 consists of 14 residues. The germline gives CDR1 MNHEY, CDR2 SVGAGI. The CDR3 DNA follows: TGTGCCAGCAGTTACTCCAGGGTTACCGGGGAGCTGTTTTTT. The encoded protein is CASSYSRVTGELFF.

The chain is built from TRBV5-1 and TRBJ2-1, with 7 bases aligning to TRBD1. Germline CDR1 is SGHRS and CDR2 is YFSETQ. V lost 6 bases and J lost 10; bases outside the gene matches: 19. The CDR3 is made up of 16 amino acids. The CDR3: CASNDLDPDRREEQFF. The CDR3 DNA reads TGCGCCAGCAACGATCTGGATCCGGACAGGCGAGAGGAGCAGTTCTTC.